The 17 T cell receptor beta chains presented below share a single source sample, sequenced in a study of metastatic and nonmetastatic thyroid tumors. With MiXCR, TCRdb called clones anew from the PCR reads. This sample has around 41,000 clones, with approximately 3% found just once. No patient received treatment before thyroid surgery. The sample was blood. The receptors were gathered from a female donor with papillary thyroid cancer or a benign thyroid nodule (not recorded which). Some clones in this sample may be carry-over from other donors' samples.

Ten or more counts support this clone. The V and J genes are TRBV28 and TRBJ1-5, with 11 positions matching TRBD1. V gave up 6 bases and J gave up 4 bases; unmatched junction bases: 5. CDR3 size: 15 residues. From germline, CDR1 is MDHEN and CDR2 SYDVKM. Here the CDR3 DNA reads TGTGCCAGCAGCTGGGGACAGGGGGTAAATCAGCCCCAGCATTTT. Translation gives CASSWGQGVNQPQHF.

This clone was seen ten or more times. The chain recombines TRBV12-5 with TRBJ1-1; 7 nucleotides align to TRBD1. Germline lookup yields CDR1 LGHNT and CDR2 FRNRAP. V was pared by 0 bases and J by 4 bases, with 11 bases of the junction left unmatched. CDR3 length equals 17 residues. For the CDR3, the DNA is TGTGCTAGTGGTTTGGTGACAGGGAGTGGCAGGGGCACTGAAGCTTTCTTT. Protein product: CASGLVTGSGRGTEAFF.

The sample holds a few counts of this clone. The chain couples TRBV28 to TRBJ1-2; TRBD1 agrees at 7 bases. The J segment lost 12 bases and the V segment lost 5 bases, leaving 6 bases of the junction unmatched. This CDR3 contains 11 residues. Germline V gives CDR1 MDHEN, CDR2 SYDVKM. CDR3 coding DNA: TGTGCCAGCAGTCTCCGACAGGGCCACACCTTC. It is translated as CASSLRQGHTF.

The chain joins TRBV6-1 to TRBJ1-6, with a possible D match to TRBD1 (5 bases). The V gene's germline CDR1 is MNHNS and CDR2 SASEGT. The ends were cut back, 2 bases at V and 2 bases at J, with 13 bases in the middle. CDR3 length: 17 residues. The CDR3 nucleotides are TGTGCCAGCAGTGAAATGGGGGGAGGAACCTATAATTCACCCCTCCACTTT. Its protein is CASSEMGGGTYNSPLHF.

This clone was detected ten times or more. The chain joins TRBV10-3 to TRBJ2-5; 10 nucleotides line up with TRBD2. The J segment lost 1 base and the V segment lost 7 bases, leaving 3 bases of the junction unmatched. There are 14 residues in the CDR3. The germline V gene has CDR1 ENHRY and CDR2 SYGVKD. The CDR3 DNA sequence: TGTGCCATCAAGCGGGAGGGCTCCCAAGAGACCCAGTACTTC. Amino acids: CAIKREGSQETQYF.

The CDR3: CASSLSPGTAYEQYF. For the CDR3, the DNA is TGTGCCAGCAGTTTATCTCCCGGGACCGCCTACGAGCAGTACTTC. The chain couples TRBV27 to TRBJ2-7; D tentatively fits TRBD1 or TRBD2 (5 bases each). The CDR3 runs to 15 residues. The V and J ends lost 0 bases and 2 bases respectively, with 11 bases between them. From germline, CDR1 is MNHEY and CDR2 SMNVEV (reference sequence).

The sample holds many counts of this clone. This sequence joins TRBV6-1 and TRBJ2-1; D is unclear. Germline CDR1 MNHNS, CDR2 SASEGT. V lost 6 bases and J 3 bases, leaving 21 bases between the germline ends. CDR3 length: 17 residues. CDR3 sequence (DNA): TGTGCCAGCAGATCCTTGGACGCCCCTCCACACTACAATGAGCAGTTCTTC. Translated: CASRSLDAPPHYNEQFF.

This clone appeared many times. A much larger clone differs by one base, so this may be a read error. The chain is built from TRBV20-1 and TRBJ2-4; the match to TRBD2 covers 7 bases. CDR1 DFQATT and CDR2 SNEGSKA come from the germline V gene (reference sequence). This CDR3 has 17 residues. CDR3 amino acids: CSARGSGGRAAKNIRYF. The CDR3 coding sequence is TGCAGTGCTAGGGGGTCCGGCGGGAGAGCGGCCAAAAACATTCGGTACTTC.

There are many counts of this clone. Other DNA sequences in this sample translate to the same CDR3. The CDR3 DNA follows: TGTGCCAGCAGTCGCTTCAACACTCACCCTCGACTAGCGGGAGGGCTTGGTGAGCAGTTCTTC. It codes for CASSRFNTHPRLAGGLGEQFF. The chain is built from TRBV28 and TRBJ2-1; TRBD2 agrees at 14 bases. The V gene's germline CDR1 is MDHEN and CDR2 SYDVKM. The trim removed 5 bases at V and 9 bases at J, leaving 24 bases unmatched. The CDR3 runs to 21 residues.

This clone showed up just a few times. The V call is TRBV20-1, the J call TRBJ1-1; 9 nucleotides agree with TRBD1. CDR3 size: 12 residues. Per germline, CDR1 DFQATT and CDR2 SNEGSKA (reference sequence). V shed 5 bases, J shed 3 bases, and the junction held 1 base outside the gene matches. The CDR3 DNA is TGCAGTGCTGACAGGGGGTACACTGAAGCTTTCTTT. Protein product: CSADRGYTEAFF.

This chain connects TRBV20-1 to TRBJ2-1; 8 nucleotides align to TRBD2. The CDR3 has 12 amino acids. V lost 2 bases, J lost 13 bases, and 7 bases stayed unmatched. Germline V gene lookup returns CDR1 DFQATT and CDR2 SNEGSKA (reference sequence). The CDR3 DNA follows: TGCAGTGCTAGAACTAGCGGATCTACTCAGTTCTTC. This encodes CSARTSGSTQFF.

This clone was seen at least ten times. The chain couples TRBV9 to TRBJ2-3; 9 nucleotides align to TRBD2. The J segment lost 2 bases and the V segment lost 0 bases, leaving 7 bases of the junction unmatched. Looked up from germline, CDR1 is SGDLS and CDR2 is YYNGEE. The CDR3 runs 17 residues. CDR3 protein: CASSVGRGGRATDTQYF. The CDR3 nucleotides read TGTGCCAGCAGCGTAGGGAGGGGCGGGAGGGCCACAGATACGCAGTATTTT.

At least ten counts were recorded for this clone. This sequence may be a read error, since a much larger clone differs from it by one base. This rearrangement joins TRBV20-1 to TRBJ2-3; 16 bases match TRBD2. V shed 4 bases, J shed 2 bases, and the junction held 6 bases outside the gene matches. The CDR3 runs 17 residues. Germline V gene lookup returns CDR1 DFQATT and CDR2 SNEGSKA (reference sequence). Written as DNA, the CDR3 is TGCAGTGCTACCGGGACTAGCGGGAGGGCATTCACAGATACGCAGTATTTT. Its protein product is CSATGTSGRAFTDTQYF.

This clone was seen a few times. This chain connects TRBV6-5 to TRBJ2-2, with D perhaps matching TRBD1 (6 bases). The CDR3 has 15 residues. V lost 2 bases to trimming and J lost 6 bases, with 13 bases between them. Germline CDR1 MNHEY, CDR2 SVGAGI. The CDR3 DNA is TGTGCCAGCAGTTACGGCTGGGGGCAAGCCGGGGAGCTGTTTTTT. As protein: CASSYGWGQAGELFF.

This clone was observed many times. The chain employs TRBV5-6 and TRBJ1-2; the D gene is possibly TRBD1 (5 bases). Trimming removed 2 bases from V and 10 bases from J, with 15 bases in between. Germline V lookup: CDR1 SGHDT, CDR2 YYEEEE. This CDR3 spans 13 amino acids. Written as DNA, the CDR3 is TGTGCCAGCAGCTTAGGACACGAAGCGTTCTACACCTTC. Amino acids: CASSLGHEAFYTF.

The V gene is TRBV6-4, the J gene TRBJ1-6; D might be TRBD1 (5 bases). This CDR3 contains 16 residues. Germline V gene sequence: CDR1 MRHNA, CDR2 SNTAGT. V lost 3 bases and J 9 bases, leaving 18 bases between the germline ends. The CDR3 protein is CASSERGIPLSSPLHF. The CDR3 nucleotides are TGTGCCAGCAGTGAACGGGGGATACCACTCTCTTCACCCCTCCACTTT.

This clone was counted between two and nine times. This chain connects TRBV20-1 to TRBJ1-3; D perhaps matches TRBD1 (6 bases). Germline loops: CDR1 DFQATT, CDR2 SNEGSKA (reference sequence). The V end lost 6 bases, the J end lost 4 bases, and 28 bases lay between the germline ends. CDR3 length equals 18 residues. The CDR3, as DNA: TGCAGTGCCCTCAGGGCCTCCGGGGGGGGCGCCGGGGGAAACACCATATATTTT. Protein product: CSALRASGGGAGGNTIYF.